Shown below are 18 T cell receptor beta chains from a single sample sequenced in a study of cytomegalovirus exposure and HLA in healthy donors. Produced via immunoSEQ multiplex PCR; TCRdb's table is partial and in-frame only. The data hold approximately 160,000 clones, with 86% observed a single time. The sample taken for sequencing was PBMCs. The receptors shown here come from a woman aged 18-29 years in good health and CMV-seronegative.

V is TRBV11-3 and J is TRBJ2-2; 7 bases map to TRBD1. Trimming at V came to 5 bases and at J to 6 bases, leaving 9 bases not matched to a gene. CDR3 size: 15 residues. Germline V gene data show CDR1 as SGHNT and CDR2 as YENEEA. The CDR3 spells CASSPDRVGSGELFF. The CDR3 nucleotides are TGTGCCAGCAGCCCCGACAGGGTTGGTTCCGGGGAGCTGTTTTTT.

The count of this clone is one. The chain recombines TRBV15 with TRBJ1-3; D unresolved. Germline assignment: CDR1 LNHNV and CDR2 YYDKDF (reference sequence). The CDR3 runs 15 residues. V gave up 0 bases and J gave up 7 bases, with 13 bases separating them. CDR3 loop: CATSRDLQRWNTIYF. As DNA, the CDR3 is TGTGCCACCAGCAGAGATCTGCAACGGTGGAACACCATATATTTT.

This rearrangement joins TRBV29-1 to TRBJ2-1; 10 bases match TRBD2. The V segment lost 3 bases and the J segment 5 bases; nucleotides outside the gene matches: 4. Germline V gene data show CDR1 as SQVTM and CDR2 as ANQGSEA. The CDR3 runs to 14 residues. The chain's CDR3 is CSVDPLAGDNEQFF. The CDR3 DNA reads TGCAGCGTTGACCCGCTAGCGGGAGACAATGAGCAGTTCTTC.

The chain combines TRBV5-4 with TRBJ2-7; D is ambiguous. Trimming left V 4 bases short and J 5 bases short, with 10 bases between. The CDR3 has 12 amino acids. Per the germline V gene, CDR1 is SGHNT and CDR2 is YYREEE (reference sequence). The DNA of the CDR3 is TGTGCCAGCAGCCGAAATAGAAACGAGCAGTACTTC. Residues: CASSRNRNEQYF.

The chain recombines TRBV6-1 with TRBJ1-6; no reliable D call. V was clipped by 7 bases and J by 1 base, with 11 bases between them. Germline CDR1 is MNHNS and CDR2 is SASEGT. CDR3 size: 15 residues. The CDR3 nucleotides read TGTGCCAGCATAGGAGGGAGATCCTATAATTCACCCCTCCACTTT. This encodes CASIGGRSYNSPLHF.

This sequence joins TRBV15 and TRBJ2-7; no firm D call. The V and J ends lost 0 bases and 1 base respectively, with 7 bases between them. Per the germline V gene, CDR1 is LNHNV and CDR2 is YYDKDF (reference sequence). This CDR3 is built from 14 residues. The CDR3 loop is CATSRDQQSYEQYF. CDR3 bases: TGTGCCACCAGCAGAGACCAACAGTCCTACGAGCAGTACTTC.

V usage is TRBV2 and J usage is TRBJ1-2; 7 bases fit TRBD1. The germline CDR1 and CDR2 sequences are SNHLY and FYNNEI. Trimming took 7 bases from V and 0 from J; bases not matched to a gene: 5. The CDR3 has 14 residues. The CDR3 DNA sequence: TGTGCCAGCATCCCGGGACAGACTAACTATGGCTACACCTTC. It specifies CASIPGQTNYGYTF.

The J gene is TRBJ2-5, the V gene TRBV5-4; D gene ambiguous. V was pared by 1 base and J by 1 base, with 8 bases between. Germline V gene lookup returns CDR1 SGHNT and CDR2 YYREEE (reference sequence). CDR3 length equals 14 residues. The chain's CDR3 is CASSLYGGQETQYF. CDR3 bases: TGTGCCAGCAGCTTGTACGGCGGCCAAGAGACCCAGTACTTC.

This clone was detected a few times. The V and J genes are TRBV7-2 and TRBJ1-1, with a tentative D call TRBD1 (6 bases). The CDR3 contains 15 residues. V lost 3 bases to trimming and J lost 1 base, with 12 bases between them. Germline CDR1 SGHTA, CDR2 FQGNSA. This chain's CDR3 is CASSFLLDRNTEAFF. The CDR3 DNA reads TGTGCCAGCAGCTTCCTACTGGACAGGAACACTGAAGCTTTCTTT. The full variable domain, rest sourced from reference TRBV7-2 and TRBJ1-1, is GAGVSQSPSNKVTEKGKDVELRCDPISGHTALYWYRQSLGQGLEFLIYFQGNSAPDKSGLPSDRFSAERTGGSVSTLTIQRTQQEDSAVYLCASSFLLDRNTEAFFGQGTRLTVV.

The chain carries TRBV4-1 and TRBJ2-3, with TRBD2 identical over 11 bases. The CDR3 runs to 19 residues. Trimming cost V 1 base and J 5 bases; bases outside gene matches: 14. Looked up from germline, CDR1 is MGHRA and CDR2 is YSYEKL. The DNA for the CDR3 is TGCGCCAGCAGCCAAGCACTAGCGGGGGCCGGGAGGCTTAAAGATACGCAGTATTTT. This codes for CASSQALAGAGRLKDTQYF.

This clone was observed a few times. CDR3 in amino acids: CAWKGGGSPLHF. The CDR3 nucleotides read TGTGCCTGGAAAGGGGGAGGGTCACCCCTCCACTTT. V and J are TRBV30 and TRBJ1-6; D possibly corresponds to TRBD1 (6 bases). V was trimmed by 4 bases and J by 10 bases, leaving 11 bases between them. The CDR3 extends over 12 amino acids. Germline V gene lookup returns CDR1 GTSNPN and CDR2 SVGIG (reference sequence).

This clone has a single count. The chain joins TRBV6-5 to TRBJ2-5, with 8 bases fitting TRBD2. Germline V gene data show CDR1 as MNHEY and CDR2 as SVGAGI. Losses at the gene ends were 7 bases for V and 4 bases for J; bases not matched to a gene: 11. The CDR3 sequence is 15 residues long. As DNA, the CDR3 is TGTGCCAGCAAGGACCGGGGGGGCCGGGTAGAGACCCAGTACTTC. Translated: CASKDRGGRVETQYF.

The rearrangement joins TRBV6-6 to TRBJ1-2; D not certain. CDR3 length: 13 residues. V was shortened by 2 bases and J by 6 bases, with 10 bases between the two germline ends. CDR1 MNHNY and CDR2 SVGAGI come from the germline V gene (reference sequence). CDR3 protein: CASSYGIFDGYTF. The CDR3 bases are TGTGCCAGCAGTTACGGCATTTTCGATGGCTACACCTTC.

This clone was found a few times. The genes are TRBV2 and TRBJ2-7, with 12 positions matching TRBD1. This CDR3 has 17 residues. The trim removed 6 bases at V and 2 bases at J, leaving 11 bases unmatched. CDR1 is SNHLY, CDR2 FYNNEI, per germline. CDR3 residues: CASRPGQGALTPYEQYF. For the CDR3, the DNA is TGTGCCAGCAGGCCGGGACAGGGGGCGCTGACCCCCTACGAGCAGTACTTC.

This chain links TRBV27 with TRBJ1-2; 9 bases align to TRBD1. CDR1 and CDR2 from the germline V gene are MNHEY and SMNVEV (reference sequence). The V segment lost 5 bases and the J segment 4 bases; nucleotides outside the gene matches: 5. This CDR3 spans 14 amino acids. CDR3 in DNA: TGTGCCAGCAGTCCTACGACAGGGGGCTATGGCTACACCTTC. Translated, it gives CASSPTTGGYGYTF.

This chain links TRBV4-3 with TRBJ2-5, with 7 bases aligning to TRBD2. J was trimmed by 5 bases and V by 1 base; bases with no gene match: 7. The CDR3 totals 15 residues. Germline CDR1 reads LGHNA; CDR2 reads YSLEER. Written as DNA, the CDR3 is TGCGCCAGCAGCCAAGGTTTGCAAGCGGGGGAGACCCAGTACTTC. Protein sequence: CASSQGLQAGETQYF.

There are many counts of this clone. The rearrangement joins TRBV15 to TRBJ1-2, with D unclear. This CDR3 contains 14 residues. With 0 bases removed from V and 5 bases from J, the gap between germline ends came to 10 bases. Germline CDR1 and CDR2: LNHNV and YYDKDF (reference sequence). The CDR3 sequence is CATSRDRGSYGYTF. CDR3 DNA sequence: TGTGCCACCAGCAGAGATCGAGGCTCGTATGGCTACACCTTC.

The V call is TRBV5-6, the J call TRBJ1-6; the match to TRBD1 covers 11 bases. The length of the CDR3 is 15 residues. Germline CDR1 is SGHDT and CDR2 is YYEEEE. Trimming cost V 4 bases and J 9 bases; bases outside gene matches: 6. CDR3 bases: TGTGCCAGCAGCCCAGGACAGGGGGCTAGTTCACCCCTCCACTTT. Translation gives CASSPGQGASSPLHF.